These 20 T cell receptor beta chains came from one sample sequenced in a study of circulating and synovial CD4+ cells in juvenile arthritis. Sequenced by immunoSEQ multiplex PCR; TCRdb stores in-frame clones only, minus some. The sample records fewer than 35,000 clones, roughly 96% being singletons. Sample: CD4+ T cells from blood. The receptors come from a human donor with juvenile idiopathic arthritis.

The rearrangement links TRBV11-3 to TRBJ2-1; 7 bases fit TRBD2. Losses at the gene ends were 5 bases for V and 3 bases for J; bases not matched to a gene: 10. In germline, CDR1 is SGHNT, CDR2 YENEEA. This CDR3 has 16 amino acids. The CDR3 loop is CASSPKSGAVYNEQFF. Written as DNA, the CDR3 is TGTGCCAGCAGCCCAAAAAGCGGGGCCGTCTACAATGAGCAGTTCTTC.

This rearrangement joins TRBV28 to TRBJ1-1, with 7 bases matching TRBD1. Trimming removed 4 bases from V and 7 bases from J; junction bases left unmatched: 9. Germline-derived CDR1 and CDR2 are MDHEN and SYDVKM. This CDR3 region has 14 residues. In DNA form, the CDR3 reads TGTGCCAGCAGTTCGGGATCCGGGACAGTTGAAGCTTTCTTT. Protein product: CASSSGSGTVEAFF.

The chain combines TRBV28 with TRBJ2-1; a weak D match, TRBD1 (7 bases). This CDR3 has 16 amino acids. The ends were cut back, 3 bases at V and 5 bases at J, with 17 bases in the middle. Germline lookup yields CDR1 MDHEN and CDR2 SYDVKM. This CDR3 reads CASSLRWQGGHNEQFF. CDR3 nucleotides: TGTGCCAGCAGTTTGCGGTGGCAGGGGGGCCACAATGAGCAGTTCTTC. Using reference TRBV28 and TRBJ2-1 for the parts outside the CDR3, the full variable domain is DVKVTQSSRYLVKRTGEKVFLECVQDMDHENMFWYRQDPGLGLRLIYFSYDVKMKEKGDIPEGYSVSREKKERFSLILESASTNQTSMYLCASSLRWQGGHNEQFFGPGTRLTVL.

This chain uses TRBV7-3 with TRBJ2-3, with 9 bases fitting TRBD2. The germline V gene has CDR1 SGHTA and CDR2 FQGTGA. The V segment lost 2 bases and the J segment 0 bases; nucleotides outside the gene matches: 3. The CDR3 is 16 amino acids. The CDR3 DNA follows: TGTGCCAGCAGCTTATTCCTAGCGGGAAGCACAGATACGCAGTATTTT. As protein: CASSLFLAGSTDTQYF.

V gene TRBV18 combines with J gene TRBJ1-1, with D possibly being TRBD1 (5 bases). CDR3 length: 12 residues. The germline V gene has CDR1 KGHSH and CDR2 LQKENI. V dropped 4 bases and J dropped 4 bases, with 7 bases sitting between them. The DNA of the CDR3 is TGTGCCAGCTCACAGACAGTCACTGAAGCTTTCTTT. It translates to CASSQTVTEAFF.

The gene calls are TRBV5-1 and TRBJ2-3; TRBD1 aligns across 7 bases. CDR1 and CDR2 (germline): SGHRS, YFSETQ. The CDR3 has 14 amino acids. V lost 0 bases and J lost 6; bases outside the gene matches: 4. CDR3 DNA: TGCGCCAGCAGCTTGGAGGGGGCCGTTGATACGCAGTATTTT. Protein product: CASSLEGAVDTQYF. The full variable domain, with the rest looked up from reference TRBV5-1 and TRBJ2-3, is KAGVTQTPRYLIKTRGQQVTLSCSPISGHRSVSWYQQTPGQGLQFLFEYFSETQRNKGNFPGRFSGRQFSNSRSEMNVSTLELGDSALYLCASSLEGAVDTQYFGPGTRLTVL.

The chain is built from TRBV29-1 and TRBJ2-1, with 14 bases lining up with TRBD2. From germline, CDR1 is SQVTM and CDR2 ANQGSEA. The CDR3 is 13 residues long. V shed 6 bases, J shed 7 bases, and the junction held 2 bases outside the gene matches. The CDR3 sequence is CSVGLAGGNEQFF. The CDR3 DNA sequence: TGCAGCGTCGGACTAGCGGGAGGAAATGAGCAGTTCTTC.

The chain has TRBV28 and TRBJ1-5; D is perhaps TRBD1 (5 bases). CDR3 length: 15 residues. The V and J ends lost 1 base and 6 bases respectively, with 13 bases between them. Germline CDR1 and CDR2: MDHEN and SYDVKM. CDR3 in amino acids: CASSLLRAGPQPQHF. The DNA for the CDR3 is TGTGCCAGCAGTTTATTACGGGCAGGGCCTCAGCCCCAGCATTTT.

V and J are TRBV27 and TRBJ2-3, with 8 bases aligning to TRBD2. In germline, CDR1 is MNHEY, CDR2 SMNVEV (reference sequence). The J segment lost 11 bases and the V segment lost 6 bases, leaving 13 bases of the junction unmatched. The CDR3 consists of 14 residues. As DNA, the CDR3 is TGTGCCAGCAGCCACTCCGAGCGGGAGAGTAAGCAGTATTTT. Residues: CASSHSERESKQYF.

The chain is built from TRBV7-2 and TRBJ2-3; 8 bases match TRBD1. This CDR3 has 15 amino acids. Germline loops: CDR1 SGHTA, CDR2 FQGNSA. With 7 bases clipped from V and 1 base from J, the junction kept 7 bases outside the gene matches. DNA of the CDR3: TGTGCCAGCACTCGACGGGGACAGGGCACAGATACGCAGTATTTT. Translated, it gives CASTRRGQGTDTQYF. Full variable domain (missing parts from reference TRBV7-2 and TRBJ2-3): GAGVSQSPSNKVTEKGKDVELRCDPISGHTALYWYRQSLGQGLEFLIYFQGNSAPDKSGLPSDRFSAERTGGSVSTLTIQRTQQEDSAVYLCASTRRGQGTDTQYFGPGTRLTVL.

The chain is built from TRBV7-7 and TRBJ2-5; TRBD1 matches 8 bases. The germline V gene has CDR1 SSHAT and CDR2 FNYEAQ (reference sequence). This CDR3 comprises 15 residues. Trimming at V came to 2 bases and at J to 4 bases, leaving 6 bases not matched to a gene. The CDR3 bases are TGTGCCAGCAGCTTACTCGGACAGGGATCAGAGACCCAGTACTTC. It specifies CASSLLGQGSETQYF. The entire variable domain, with the rest obtained from reference TRBV7-7 and TRBJ2-5, is as follows: GAGVSQSPRYKVTKRGQDVTLRCDPISSHATLYWYQQALGQGPEFLTYFNYEAQPDKSGLPSDRFSAERPEGSISTLTIQRTEQRDSAMYRCASSLLGQGSETQYFGPGTRLLVL.

This chain links TRBV28 with TRBJ1-1; 7 nucleotides agree with TRBD1. V gave up 4 bases and J gave up 0 bases; unmatched junction bases: 2. The CDR3 has 14 amino acids. Germline-derived CDR1 and CDR2 are MDHEN and SYDVKM. The CDR3 DNA follows: TGTGCCAGCAGTTCGGGACAGATGAACACTGAAGCTTTCTTT. This gives the protein CASSSGQMNTEAFF.

The V and J genes are TRBV7-9 and TRBJ2-3; D not certain. Germline lookup yields CDR1 SEHNR and CDR2 FQNEAQ (reference sequence). V was clipped by 8 bases and J by 6 bases, with 9 bases between them. This CDR3 has 11 amino acids. The CDR3 DNA follows: TGTGCCAGCGTAGAAGCTGATACGCAGTATTTT. This sequence encodes CASVEADTQYF.

The chain combines TRBV14 with TRBJ2-4, with 7 positions matching TRBD1. CDR3 length: 17 residues. V dropped 1 base and J dropped 5; count of bases not matched to a gene: 11. CDR1 SGHDN and CDR2 FVKESK come from the germline V gene. In DNA form, the CDR3 reads TGTGCCAGCAGCCAAGGATCCCTCAGACAGGGCCAAAACATTCAGTACTTC. Translating it yields CASSQGSLRQGQNIQYF.

The gene calls are TRBV15 and TRBJ1-3; D ambiguous. Germline CDR1 LNHNV, CDR2 YYDKDF (reference sequence). With 6 bases removed from V and 2 bases from J, the gap between germline ends came to 20 bases. The CDR3 length is 17 residues. The CDR3 DNA reads TGTGCCACCAGTAGGAAGCGGGGTACCCTCACTGGAAACACCATATATTTT. Protein sequence: CATSRKRGTLTGNTIYF. Filled out from reference TRBV15 and TRBJ1-3, the complete variable domain reads DAMVIQNPRYQVTQFGKPVTLSCSQTLNHNVMYWYQQKSSQAPKLLFHYYDKDFNNEADTPDNFQSRRPNTSFCFLDIRSPGLGDTAMYLCATSRKRGTLTGNTIYFGEGSWLTVV.

This clone turned up a few times. The CDR3 DNA reads as TGTGCCAGCAGCGTGACAGCGCAGAACACTGAAGCTTTCTTT. It translates to CASSVTAQNTEAFF. J is TRBJ1-1 and V is TRBV9; the D gene is possibly TRBD1 (5 bases). CDR1 SGDLS and CDR2 YYNGEE come from the germline V gene. This CDR3 is 14 amino acids long. With 2 bases removed from V and 1 base from J, the gap between germline ends came to 9 bases.

The chain has TRBV5-1 and TRBJ2-1; tentative D call: TRBD1 (5 bases). The V gene lost 0 bases and the J gene lost 5 bases, with 9 bases spanning the gap. Germline V CDR1 and CDR2: SGHRS, YFSETQ. The CDR3 totals 14 residues. The DNA of the CDR3 is TGCGCCAGCAGCTTGGAAGGGGCGGACAATGAGCAGTTCTTC. Its protein product is CASSLEGADNEQFF.

This clone appeared a single time. The rearrangement links TRBV14 to TRBJ1-1; 8 bases map to TRBD1. Germline CDR1 reads SGHDN; CDR2 reads FVKESK. The CDR3 length is 18 residues. The V gene end was trimmed by 0 bases and the J gene end by 0 bases; junction bases not matched to a gene: 9. CDR3 protein: CASSQDGGGQGLNTEAFF. The CDR3 bases are TGTGCCAGCAGCCAAGATGGGGGCGGACAGGGCTTGAACACTGAAGCTTTCTTT.

The chain joins TRBV10-1 to TRBJ2-4, with 7 bases identical to TRBD2. V lost 9 bases and J lost 4; bases outside the gene matches: 3. Germline CDR1 WNHNN, CDR2 SYGVQD (reference sequence). This CDR3 spans 12 amino acids. CDR3 region: CARTGGKNIQYF. The CDR3 DNA is TGCGCCAGAACCGGGGGGAAAAACATTCAGTACTTC.

This chain uses TRBV9 with TRBJ2-7; 9 bases map to TRBD1. V was pared by 4 bases and J by 2 bases, with 10 bases of the junction left unmatched. This CDR3 comprises 16 residues. Germline CDR1 and CDR2: SGDLS and YYNGEE. The CDR3 DNA reads TGTGCCAGCAGCCCGACAGGACAGGGGAGAACCTACGAGCAGTACTTC. Its protein is CASSPTGQGRTYEQYF.